This TCR beta chain was sequenced for a study of cytomegalovirus exposure and HLA in healthy donors. With regard to this clone: What it recognizes is unknown.

CDR1 is MDHEN, CDR2 SYDVKM, per germline. V dropped 6 bases and J dropped 7; count of bases not matched to a gene: 11. The CDR3 contains 14 residues. Points from the study as a whole: Segments of the TCR beta V type were, in most cases, productive about 87% or about 30% of the time in an earlier analysis.

The PCR employed 60 Vbeta primers together with 13 Jbeta primers. Repertoires were generated with immunoSEQ multiplex PCR, while TCRdb's copy carries only in-frame clones and drops some. The sample has 110,000 to 150,000 clones, approximately 81% seen once. Sequenced input: PBMCs. The chain carries TRBV28 and TRBJ1-1, with 7 positions matching TRBD1. The receptor's source is a woman aged 40 to 50 in good health and CMV-seropositive. The CDR3, as DNA: TGTGCCAGCAGCCTCGATACAGGGGTTAATGAAGCTTTCTTT. Its protein product is CASSLDTGVNEAFF.